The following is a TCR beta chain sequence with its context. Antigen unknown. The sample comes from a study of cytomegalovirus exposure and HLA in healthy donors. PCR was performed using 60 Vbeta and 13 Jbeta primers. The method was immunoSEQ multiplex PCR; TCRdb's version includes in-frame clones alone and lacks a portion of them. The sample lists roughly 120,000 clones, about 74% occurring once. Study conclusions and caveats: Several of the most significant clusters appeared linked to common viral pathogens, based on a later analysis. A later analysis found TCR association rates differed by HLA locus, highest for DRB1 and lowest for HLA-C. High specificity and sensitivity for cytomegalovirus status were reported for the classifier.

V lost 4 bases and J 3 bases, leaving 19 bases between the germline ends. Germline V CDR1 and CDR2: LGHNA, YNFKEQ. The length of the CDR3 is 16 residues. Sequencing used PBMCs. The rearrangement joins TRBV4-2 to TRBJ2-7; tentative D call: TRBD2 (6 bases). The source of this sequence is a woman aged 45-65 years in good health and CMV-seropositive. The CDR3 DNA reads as TGTGCCAGCAGCCCCGCCAAAGTCGTGGGGGGCTACGAGCAGTACTTC. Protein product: CASSPAKVVGGYEQYF.